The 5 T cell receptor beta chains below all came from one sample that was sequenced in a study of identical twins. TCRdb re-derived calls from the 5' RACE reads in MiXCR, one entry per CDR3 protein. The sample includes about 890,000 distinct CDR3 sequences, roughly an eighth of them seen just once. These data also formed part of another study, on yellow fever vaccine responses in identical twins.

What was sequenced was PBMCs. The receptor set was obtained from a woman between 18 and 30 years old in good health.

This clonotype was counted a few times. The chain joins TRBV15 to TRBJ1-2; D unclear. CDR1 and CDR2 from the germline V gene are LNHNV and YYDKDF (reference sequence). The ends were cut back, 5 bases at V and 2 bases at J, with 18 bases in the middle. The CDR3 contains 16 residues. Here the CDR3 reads CATSRPEQPTNYGYTF. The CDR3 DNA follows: TGTGCCACCAGCCGCCCCGAGCAGCCAACCAACTATGGCTACACCTTC.

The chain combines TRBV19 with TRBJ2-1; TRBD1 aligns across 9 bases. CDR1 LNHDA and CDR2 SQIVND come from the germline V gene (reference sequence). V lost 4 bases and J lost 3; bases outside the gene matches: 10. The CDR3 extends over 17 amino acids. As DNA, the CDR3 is TGTGCCAGTAGTACAACCGCGGACAGGGGTAGCTACAATGAGCAGTTCTTC. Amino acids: CASSTTADRGSYNEQFF.

The DNA for the CDR3 is TGTGCCAGCAGTTACTTGGACAACTACGAGCAGTACGTC. Its translation is CASSYLDNYEQYV. The chain uses TRBV6-6 and TRBJ2-7; TRBD1 is a possible D gene (5 bases). The CDR3 covers 13 residues. The V gene lost 1 base and the J gene lost 3 bases, with 7 bases spanning the gap. CDR1 MNHNY and CDR2 SVGAGI come from the germline V gene (reference sequence).

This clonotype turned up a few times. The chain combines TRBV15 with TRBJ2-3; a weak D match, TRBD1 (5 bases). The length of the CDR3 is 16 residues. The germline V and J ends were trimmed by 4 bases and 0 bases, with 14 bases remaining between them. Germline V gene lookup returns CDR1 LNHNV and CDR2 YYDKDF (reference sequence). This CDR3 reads CATSIPGRASTDTQYF. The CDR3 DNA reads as TGTGCCACCAGCATCCCGGGCAGGGCCAGCACAGATACGCAGTATTTT.

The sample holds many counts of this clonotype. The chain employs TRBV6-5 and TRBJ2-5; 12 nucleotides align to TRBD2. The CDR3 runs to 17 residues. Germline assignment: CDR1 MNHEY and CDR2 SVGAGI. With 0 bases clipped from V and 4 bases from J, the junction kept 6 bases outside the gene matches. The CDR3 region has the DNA TGTGCCAGCAGTTACTCTGCTAGCGGGAGGGCCGCAGAGACCCAGTACTTC. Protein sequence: CASSYSASGRAAETQYF.